This T cell receptor (beta chain) was obtained from a study of T cell clonotyping in hematopoietic cell transplantation. Study at large: Pretransplant recipient samples were taken after cytoreduction. Study-level findings and limits: At the given depth, recipient repertoires were over 95% de novo clonotypes.

CDR3 length: 17 amino acids. V was shortened by 5 bases and J by 1 base, with 17 bases between the two germline ends. CDR1 is SGHAT, CDR2 FQNNGV, per germline. Assay: immunoSEQ multiplex PCR; the TCRdb copy retains only in-frame clones and omits some. The table has approximately 25,000 clones, 65% to 90% seen once; the top ten hold 24%. Documented time point: recipient sample about 28 days before transplant, after cytoreduction. Samples: about 28 days before transplant, then days 30, 100 and 180 after. With regard to this clone: Its antigen is unidentified.

The sequencing used peripheral blood mononuclear cells, collected before stem cell transplant. J is TRBJ2-2 and V is TRBV11-2, with D perhaps being TRBD1 or TRBD2 (6 bases each). The receptor comes from a woman aged 55-69 years with acute myeloid leukemia. Some clones in this sample may be carry-over from other donors' samples. The CDR3 loop reads CASSQYSGGGNTGELFF. The CDR3 DNA follows: TGTGCCAGCAGCCAATACTCCGGGGGCGGGAACACCGGGGAGCTGTTTTTT.